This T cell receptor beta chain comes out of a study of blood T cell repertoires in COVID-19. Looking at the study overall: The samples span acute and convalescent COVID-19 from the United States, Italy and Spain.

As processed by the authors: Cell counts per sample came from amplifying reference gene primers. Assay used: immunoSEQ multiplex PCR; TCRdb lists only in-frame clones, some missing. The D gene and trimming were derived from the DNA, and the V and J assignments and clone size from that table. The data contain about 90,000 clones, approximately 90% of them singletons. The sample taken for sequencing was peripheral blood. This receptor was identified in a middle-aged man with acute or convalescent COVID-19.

Here the CDR3 reads CSAEGTGVYEQYF. In DNA form, the CDR3 reads TGCAGCGCGGAGGGGACAGGGGTGTACGAGCAGTACTTC. The chain joins TRBV29-1 to TRBJ2-7; TRBD1 matches 10 bases. Per the germline V gene, CDR1 is SQVTM and CDR2 is ANQGSEA. The ends lost 7 bases at V and 4 bases at J; junction bases unmatched: 7. This CDR3 has 13 residues.